This T cell receptor (beta chain) came from a study of T cells in Graves' hyperthyroidism and ophthalmopathy. The V and J ends lost 2 bases and 1 base respectively, with 9 bases between them. The CDR3 contains 15 residues. This clonotype was seen at least ten times. RNA transcripts were the template for amplifying TCR beta CDR3 regions. The HTBI primer set served for first-round RT-PCR of the TCR CDR3. TCRdb reanalysed the multiplex PCR reads using MiXCR and keeps one entry per CDR3 protein. The profile shows around 420,000 distinct CDR3 sequences, roughly 15% of them singletons. Patients counted as stable if ophthalmopathy did not develop within 18 months.

This clonotype was obtained from a woman aged 18-30 years with Graves' hyperthyroidism. The rearrangement joins TRBV12-3 or TRBV12-4 to TRBJ1-5; perhaps TRBD1 as D (5 bases). Sequenced sample: blood. The CDR3 region is CASSLIGASNQPQHF. In nucleotides, the CDR3 is TGTGCCAGCAGTTTAATAGGGGCCAGCAATCAGCCCCAGCATTTT.